The clone carrying this T cell receptor (beta chain) occurred once. Deletions cut 4 bases from V and 7 bases from J, with 11 bases between. The CDR3 covers 13 residues. The protocol was immunoSEQ multiplex PCR, while the TCRdb copy is restricted to in-frame clones and leaves out a portion. The sample lists about 150,000 clones, 85% to 90% occurring once. The record originates from a study of blood T cell repertoires in COVID-19. This clonotype was obtained from a woman between 35 and 50 years old with acute or convalescent COVID-19. Specimen: peripheral blood. V gene TRBV12-3 or TRBV12-4 combines with J gene TRBJ2-1; D not certain. Here the CDR3 DNA reads TGTGCCAGCAGTTCTTCTAGTAGAAATGAGCAGTTCTTC. This sequence encodes CASSSSSRNEQFF.